This TCR beta chain was captured by sequencing in a study of OX40 agonist ivuxolimab in advanced cancers. Concerning the study at large: Ivuxolimab was a fully human IgG2 agonistic monoclonal antibody targeting the costimulatory receptor OX40 (CD134). Intravenous ivuxolimab was administered to patients every 2 weeks at six dose levels: 0.01, 0.1, 0.3, 1.5, 3 and 10 mg/kg. Of the roughly 52 dose-escalation patients, hepatocellular carcinoma was present in around 20, melanoma in some 15, renal cell carcinoma in 9 and head and neck cancer in 9. In the dose-escalation cohort, around four fifths of patients were male, and the mean age was around 60 years, with a range of about 20 to 90. Prior anti-PD-1, anti-PD-L1 or anti-CTLA-4 therapy was permitted, and checkpoint inhibitors had been received by around 39% of dose-escalation patients. Three dose-escalation patients achieved partial responses, one with hepatocellular carcinoma and two with cutaneous melanoma. The purpose of peripheral TCRbeta sequencing was to test whether ivuxolimab changed TCR sequence diversity and led to clonal T-cell expansion. The paper reports the monotherapy dose-escalation portion (N of about 52 patients) of the phase I ivuxolimab trial.

From cysteine to phenylalanine, the CDR3 is 15 amino acids long. Of the read, only the CDR3 DNA is kept; its 45 bases are in frame from base 1. V drops 6 bases and J drops 6 bases, leaving 18 bases in between. CDR1 LNHDA and CDR2 SQIVND are derived from the germline V gene (reference sequence). To sequence the TCRbeta CDR3 region, genomic DNA was isolated from the sorted cells. TCRbeta CDR3 regions were sequenced using the immunoSEQ Assay. This immuneACCESS table, as held by TCRdb, lists in-frame sequences with V and J called but not all clones. Of the missing ones, under half trace to an unresolved V gene in checked studies; the others have no known cause. The sample yields about 49,000 clones; 60% to 80% were counted once. Approximately 8% of the sample is taken by the ten largest. This clone has a handful of counts. The antigen it recognizes is unknown. Base qualities were left out, and no much larger clone turns up one base away.

The investigation overall reported the following: On average, CD8+ T cells showed more expanded clones than CD4+ T cells after ivuxolimab. The antigen specificity of the clonally expanded peripheral T cells was not determined. In the 0.1-3.0 mg/kg groups, partial responders were among the patients with the lowest normalized peripheral clonal expansion, particularly in CD8+ T cells. Low levels of normalized T-cell clonal expansion were also seen in some patients who did not respond. At doses of 0.1 to 3.0 mg/kg, clonal expansion of both CD4+ and CD8+ T cells in blood was seen between baseline and week 6.

The trial excluded patients who had a history of autoimmune disease or who were on systemic immunosuppression. Peripheral blood for TCR sequencing was collected from all dose cohorts at baseline, on cycle 4 day 1, and on cycle 7 day 1. Samples were obtained from an open-label, multicenter, first-in-human phase I dose-escalation trial of ivuxolimab. Adults with locally advanced or metastatic melanoma, renal cell, hepatocellular, or head and neck squamous cell carcinoma were enrolled in the trial. Before TCR sequencing, CD4+ T cells and CD8+ T cells from peripheral blood were sorted into separate populations.

The chain couples TRBV19 to TRBJ2-1; TRBD2 might be the D gene, on 5 matching bases. This sequence originates from an adult with an advanced solid tumor such as melanoma, head and neck, liver or kidney cancer. This material consisted of CD4+ or CD8+ T cells sorted from blood, taken in a trial of the OX40 agonist ivuxolimab. The CDR3 has the sequence CASSVWGDYSNEQFF. The bases read TGTGCCAGTAGCGTTTGGGGAGACTATTCCAATGAGCAGTTCTTC.